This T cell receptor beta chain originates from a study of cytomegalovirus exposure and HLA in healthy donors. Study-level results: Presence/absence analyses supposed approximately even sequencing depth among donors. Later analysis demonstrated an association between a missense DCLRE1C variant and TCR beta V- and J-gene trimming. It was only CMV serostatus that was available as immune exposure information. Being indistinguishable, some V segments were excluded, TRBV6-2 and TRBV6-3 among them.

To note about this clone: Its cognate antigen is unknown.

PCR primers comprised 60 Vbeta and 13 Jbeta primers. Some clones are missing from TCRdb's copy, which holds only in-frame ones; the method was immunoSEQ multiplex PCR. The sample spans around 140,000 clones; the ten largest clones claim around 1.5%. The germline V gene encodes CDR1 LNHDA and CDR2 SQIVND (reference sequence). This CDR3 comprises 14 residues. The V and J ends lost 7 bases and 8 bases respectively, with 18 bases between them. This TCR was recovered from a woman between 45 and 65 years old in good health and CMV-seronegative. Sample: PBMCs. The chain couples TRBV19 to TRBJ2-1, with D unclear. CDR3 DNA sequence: TGTGCCAGTAAAAGCCTTCGAGAGCTGGATGAGCAGTTCTTC. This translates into CASKSLRELDEQFF.